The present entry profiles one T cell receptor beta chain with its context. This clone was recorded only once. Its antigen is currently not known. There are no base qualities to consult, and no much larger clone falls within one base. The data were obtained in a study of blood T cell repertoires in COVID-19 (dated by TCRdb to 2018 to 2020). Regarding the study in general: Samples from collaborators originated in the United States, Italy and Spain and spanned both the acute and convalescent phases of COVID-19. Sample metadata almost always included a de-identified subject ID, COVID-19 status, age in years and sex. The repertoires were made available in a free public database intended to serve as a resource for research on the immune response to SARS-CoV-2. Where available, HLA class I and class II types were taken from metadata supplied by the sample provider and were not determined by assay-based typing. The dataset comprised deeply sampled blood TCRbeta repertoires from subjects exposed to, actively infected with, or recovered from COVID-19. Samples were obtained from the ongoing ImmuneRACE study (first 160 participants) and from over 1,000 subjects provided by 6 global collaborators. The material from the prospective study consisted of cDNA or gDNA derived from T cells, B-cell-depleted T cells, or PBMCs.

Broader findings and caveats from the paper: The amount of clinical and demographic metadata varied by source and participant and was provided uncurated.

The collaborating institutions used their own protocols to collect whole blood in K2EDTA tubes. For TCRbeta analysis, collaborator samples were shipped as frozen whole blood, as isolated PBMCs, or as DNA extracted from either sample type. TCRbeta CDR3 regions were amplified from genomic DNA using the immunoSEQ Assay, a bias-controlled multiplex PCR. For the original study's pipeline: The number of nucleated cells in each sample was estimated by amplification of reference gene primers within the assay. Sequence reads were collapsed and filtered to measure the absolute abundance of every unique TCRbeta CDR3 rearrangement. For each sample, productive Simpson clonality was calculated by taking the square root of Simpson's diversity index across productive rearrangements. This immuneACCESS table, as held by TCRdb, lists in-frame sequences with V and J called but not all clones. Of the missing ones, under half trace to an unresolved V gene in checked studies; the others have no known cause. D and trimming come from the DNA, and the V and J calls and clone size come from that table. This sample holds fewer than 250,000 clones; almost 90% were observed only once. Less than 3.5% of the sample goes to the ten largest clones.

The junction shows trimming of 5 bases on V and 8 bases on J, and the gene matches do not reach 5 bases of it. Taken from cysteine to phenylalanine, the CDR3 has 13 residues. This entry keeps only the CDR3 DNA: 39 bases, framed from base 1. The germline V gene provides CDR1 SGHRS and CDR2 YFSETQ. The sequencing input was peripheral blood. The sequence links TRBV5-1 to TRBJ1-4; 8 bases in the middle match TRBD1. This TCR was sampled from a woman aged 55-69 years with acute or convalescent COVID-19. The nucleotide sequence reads TGCGCCAGCAGGACAGGGGAAAGGGAAAAACTGTTTTTT. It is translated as CASRTGEREKLFF.